The sequence of this TCR beta chain was determined in a study of blood T cell repertoires in COVID-19. Study-level information: Material from acute and convalescent COVID-19 was sourced from the United States, Italy and Spain. The cDNA or gDNA used as material had been derived from T cells, B-cell-depleted T cells, or PBMCs.

Original data processing: Nucleated cell counts were estimated from reference gene primer amplification. Profiling relied on immunoSEQ multiplex PCR, and the TCRdb table lists in-frame clones only, not all of them. V and J calls plus clone size are reproduced from that table; the DNA served to infer D and trimming. The sample lists about 200,000 clones, 75% to 90% occurring once. The CDR3 is 16 residues long. V shed 4 bases, J shed 2 bases, and the junction held 5 bases outside the gene matches. CDR1 is MNHNY, CDR2 SVGAGI, per germline (reference sequence). The chain uses TRBV6-6 and TRBJ2-1; 10 bases fit TRBD2. The sequenced sample was peripheral blood. This TCR was recovered from a man between 60 and 70 years old with acute or convalescent COVID-19. CDR3 residues: CASSLGAGGTYNEQFF. The CDR3 DNA reads TGTGCCAGCAGTTTAGGAGCGGGAGGGACCTACAATGAGCAGTTCTTC.